The next 19 T cell receptor beta chains were all read from a single sample in a study of shared clonotypes between healthy human individuals. TCRdb's copy holds only in-frame clones and misses some; the assay was immunoSEQ multiplex PCR. This sample carries millions of clones, around 90% of them seen once, and the ten largest clones take about 0.13%. The sample was naive CD4+ T cells sorted from blood. The subset was: CD45RA+ positively selected. The receptors derive from a man younger than 35 in good health.

V usage is TRBV20-1 and J usage is TRBJ2-7; D is unclear. Germline values: CDR1 DFQATT, CDR2 SNEGSKA (reference sequence). The CDR3 consists of 11 residues. Trimming took off 0 bases at V and 7 bases at J, with 7 bases between the two ends. The CDR3 nucleotides are TGCAGTGCTAGAGAGTCGGTTGAGCAGTACTTC. The encoded protein is CSARESVEQYF.

V is TRBV4-1 and J is TRBJ1-4; the D gene is possibly TRBD1 (6 bases). CDR3 length: 17 residues. Germline V lookup: CDR1 MGHRA, CDR2 YSYEKL. With 4 bases removed from V and 0 bases from J, the gap between germline ends came to 15 bases. The CDR3 DNA is TGCGCCAGCAGCCGGCTTGGACAGCTACCAACTAATGAAAAACTGTTTTTT. This encodes CASSRLGQLPTNEKLFF.

The chain couples TRBV25-1 to TRBJ1-3, with TRBD1 as a possible D gene (5 bases). V dropped 2 bases and J dropped 0 bases, with 11 bases sitting between them. Germline V gene sequence: CDR1 MGHDK, CDR2 SYGVNS. The CDR3 is made up of 16 amino acids. The CDR3 DNA reads TGTGCCAGCAGTGAACGGGCAGGGCTCTCTGGAAACACCATATATTTT. This encodes CASSERAGLSGNTIYF.

The V gene is TRBV5-6, the J gene TRBJ1-1; possibly TRBD1 for D (6 bases). Germline values: CDR1 SGHDT, CDR2 YYEEEE. The CDR3 has 14 amino acids. The germline V and J ends were trimmed by 2 bases and 5 bases, with 13 bases remaining between them. The CDR3 DNA sequence: TGTGCCAGCAGCTTTTCACCAGGGGAAACTGAAGCTTTCTTT. Translation gives CASSFSPGETEAFF.

The V gene is TRBV7-9, the J gene TRBJ2-3; perhaps TRBD2 as D (6 bases). CDR3 length equals 15 residues. The V end lost 2 bases, the J end lost 5 bases, and 14 bases lay between the germline ends. CDR1 and CDR2 (germline): SEHNR, FQNEAQ (reference sequence). CDR3 sequence: CASSLWRDGGDTQYF. The CDR3 nucleotides read TGTGCCAGCAGCTTATGGCGGGATGGAGGAGATACGCAGTATTTT. Together with reference TRBV7-9 and TRBJ2-3, the CDR3 gives the full variable domain: DTGVSQNPRHKITKRGQNVTFRCDPISEHNRLYWYRQTLGQGPEFLTYFQNEAQLEKSRLLSDRFSAERPKGSFSTLEIQRTEQGDSAMYLCASSLWRDGGDTQYFGPGTRLTVL.

The chain combines TRBV2 with TRBJ1-6; D might be TRBD1 (5 bases). This CDR3 is 14 amino acids long. V lost 3 bases and J 7 bases, leaving 10 bases between the germline ends. CDR1 is SNHLY and CDR2 is FYNNEI in the germline V gene. CDR3 nucleotide sequence: TGTGCCAGCAGTGAGCAGGGTACGAATTCACCCCTCCACTTT. Protein: CASSEQGTNSPLHF.

CDR3 coding DNA: TGTGCCAGCAGTTCCTCGAGAGGAATCGATGGCTACACCTTC. Protein product: CASSSSRGIDGYTF. The J gene is TRBJ1-2, the V gene TRBV27, with D unclear. There are 14 residues in the CDR3. Trimming stripped 4 bases from V and 6 bases from J, with 15 bases between. CDR1 is MNHEY, CDR2 SMNVEV, per germline (reference sequence).

This clone was observed a few times. The chain employs TRBV7-2 and TRBJ1-5; D not certain. Germline assignment: CDR1 SGHTA and CDR2 FQGNSA. CDR3 length equals 16 residues. The V end lost 1 base, the J end lost 2 bases, and 12 bases lay between the germline ends. The CDR3 is CASSLVGPEGNQPQHF. CDR3 coding DNA: TGTGCCAGCAGCTTAGTTGGCCCTGAAGGCAATCAGCCCCAGCATTTT.

The chain links TRBV19 to TRBJ2-1; 10 bases match TRBD2. This CDR3 is built from 14 residues. The germline gives CDR1 LNHDA, CDR2 SQIVND (reference sequence). V lost 6 bases and J lost 6; bases outside the gene matches: 5. CDR3 sequence: CASRVLAGSNEQFF. The CDR3 DNA is TGTGCCAGTAGGGTACTAGCGGGAAGCAATGAGCAGTTCTTC.

Only one count was recorded for this clone. J is TRBJ1-5 and V is TRBV6-1; D gene unclear. CDR1 is MNHNS, CDR2 SASEGT, per germline. V lost 0 bases and J lost 13, with 13 bases in between. The CDR3 has 13 amino acids. CDR3 sequence reads: CASSEAGLKKQHF. The DNA for the CDR3 is TGTGCCAGCAGTGAAGCGGGTCTCAAGAAACAGCATTTT.

The V gene is TRBV7-2, the J gene TRBJ2-1; 8 nucleotides align to TRBD2. CDR1 and CDR2 from the germline V gene are SGHTA and FQGNSA. Germline trimming cut 5 bases from V and 8 bases from J; bases unmatched to any gene: 14. The CDR3 loop spans 16 amino acids. Here the CDR3 reads CASSTGLAYSGYEQFF. The CDR3 DNA reads as TGTGCCAGCAGCACAGGACTAGCATATTCTGGCTATGAGCAGTTCTTC.

The chain has TRBV19 and TRBJ2-3, with 11 bases matching TRBD2. The CDR3 spans 16 residues. Germline CDR1 reads LNHDA; CDR2 reads SQIVND (reference sequence). The V gene end was trimmed by 4 bases and the J gene end by 4 bases; junction bases not matched to a gene: 7. In DNA, the CDR3 is TGTGCCAGTAGTACCATAGCGGGAGGGGGCCCAGATACGCAGTATTTT. Amino acid sequence: CASSTIAGGGPDTQYF.

This clone was recorded once. The chain combines TRBV5-4 with TRBJ1-6; 9 bases are shared with TRBD1. Germline V gene lookup returns CDR1 SGHNT and CDR2 YYREEE (reference sequence). The V gene end was trimmed by 4 bases and the J gene end by 7 bases; junction bases not matched to a gene: 6. The CDR3 runs 15 residues. The CDR3 nucleotides are TGTGCCAGCAGCATCCGGGACAGGGACAATTCACCCCTCCACTTT. Translated, it gives CASSIRDRDNSPLHF.

The chain uses TRBV9 and TRBJ2-7; 15 bases match TRBD2. Germline values: CDR1 SGDLS, CDR2 YYNGEE. The ends lost 3 bases at V and 7 bases at J; junction bases unmatched: 5. This CDR3 is 15 amino acids long. CDR3 coding DNA: TGTGCCAGCAGCGGACGGACTAGCGGGAGGGGTGAGCAGTACTTC. This encodes CASSGRTSGRGEQYF.

This clone was detected only a few times. The chain recombines TRBV9 with TRBJ1-1; D is possibly TRBD1 (5 bases). The CDR3 is 14 amino acids. The V end lost 1 base, the J end lost 4 bases, and 11 bases lay between the germline ends. CDR1 is SGDLS, CDR2 YYNGEE, per germline. Here the CDR3 reads CASSVQGPSTEAFF. The CDR3 DNA is TGTGCCAGCAGCGTACAGGGACCCAGCACTGAAGCTTTCTTT.

The gene calls are TRBV6-5 and TRBJ1-2; a possible D gene is TRBD1 (5 bases). CDR3 length equals 14 residues. Trimming cost V 2 bases and J 4 bases, with 11 bases left between them. Germline lookup yields CDR1 MNHEY and CDR2 SVGAGI. The CDR3 here is CASSYAQGPYGYTF. The CDR3 region has the DNA TGTGCCAGCAGTTACGCTCAGGGTCCCTATGGCTACACCTTC.

V gene TRBV4-1 combines with J gene TRBJ2-3; TRBD2 aligns across 7 bases. Germline V gene sequence: CDR1 MGHRA, CDR2 YSYEKL. The ends lost 0 bases at V and 0 bases at J; junction bases unmatched: 9. There are 18 residues in the CDR3. The CDR3 DNA sequence: TGCGCCAGCAGCCAAGATCGGGCTAGCGGAGACAGCACAGATACGCAGTATTTT. Protein: CASSQDRASGDSTDTQYF.

This rearrangement joins TRBV27 to TRBJ1-5, with unresolved D. CDR3 size: 16 residues. Trimming cost V 11 bases and J 1 base, with 21 bases left between them. In germline, CDR1 is MNHEY, CDR2 SMNVEV (reference sequence). The CDR3 here is CAQQLGGRESNQPQHF. The CDR3 region has the DNA TGTGCCCAGCAGCTAGGCGGAAGAGAGAGCAATCAGCCCCAGCATTTT.

This chain uses TRBV30 with TRBJ2-7, with D uncertain. CDR3 size: 13 residues. The V gene's germline CDR1 is GTSNPN and CDR2 SVGIG (reference sequence). DNA for the CDR3: TGTGCTTGTTTTGGAGACGGGTCCTACGAGCAGTACTTC. This translates into CACFGDGSYEQYF.